This T cell receptor (beta chain) is drawn from a study of regulatory T cells in long-lasting Graves disease (dated by TCRdb to the early 2020s). Looking at the study overall: Persistent Graves' disease meant more than 5 years of antithyroid drug treatment with TSH receptor autoantibodies that stayed positive. This study used TCR sequencing and RNA sequencing of peripheral blood to compare persistent Graves' disease patients against newly diagnosed Graves' disease patients. Antithyroid drugs had been taken for roughly 10 years on average by persistent Graves' disease patients in the clinical cohort. A total of roughly 33 samples were covered by TCR sequencing, comprising some 13 persistent and around 20 newly diagnosed Graves' disease patients. The study took place in China and was registered as a clinical trial. What the authors observed across the whole study: Peripheral blood alone was examined, since thyroid tissue, which constituted the primary lesion, could not be accessed. The small sample size was acknowledged by the authors as a limitation that may reduce accuracy. Only the TCR beta chain was sequenced and analyzed. Compared with newly diagnosed patients, persistent Graves' disease patients had lower TCR Shannon entropy and fewer highly expanded clones, which suggests clonal expansion. Preferential use of TRBV28, TRBJ1-2 and TRBJ2-5 was observed in persistent disease, whereas TRBV20-1 and TRBJ2-1 were favored in newly diagnosed disease. A larger number of public clonotypes was shared among persistent patients (approximately 3,000) than among newly diagnosed patients (roughly 970).

Points on this clonotype: Its antigen target is currently unknown. Base-call qualities are not available, and no considerably larger clone is one nucleotide away.

Receptors were amplified or captured by multiplex PCR. Instrument used: Illumina HiSeq 4000. To build TCR beta libraries, CDR3 regions were amplified by Arm-PCR using iRepertoire HTBI primers. Gel purification was performed on PCR products prior to sequencing. From the authors' description of their analysis: A total of roughly 67 TRBV and 14 TRBJ segments were identified across samples and were used for gene usage analysis of CDR3 amino acid clonotypes. COPE and FqMerger were used to merge the filtered high-quality paired reads into contigs. BLAST was used to align contigs to the IMGT TRBV, TRBD and TRBJ reference genes, and CDR3 was defined following IMGT. Any clonotype with a frequency above 0.1% was classified as a highly expanded clone. Repertoire diversity was measured by Shannon entropy, and V-J evenness by the Gini coefficient. Clonotypes shared by more than one individual were considered public. In-frame beta chains were kept once TCRdb had trimmed the public reads at Q25 with fastp and called clones with MiXCR. Rows with a matching CDR3 protein are joined into one entry that keeps the most common DNA and genes. Clone size and V and J calls follow TCRdb, not the original study. The sample includes roughly 430,000 distinct CDR3 sequences, with 21% observed a single time. The top ten constitute 13% to 15% of the sample.

The CDR3 covers 13 residues, taking in both the cysteine and the phenylalanine. The CDR3 DNA has 39 bases and is translated from base 1. The trim is 0 bases for V and 4 bases for J, with a gap of 4 bases between the germline ends. According to the germline V gene, CDR1 reads MGHRA and CDR2 reads YSYEKL. The time point label here, explained by the study, means: persistent/refractory GD, antithyroid drugs over 5 years with positive TRAb. For both TCR sequencing and RNA sequencing, RNA was extracted from PBMCs in TRIzol. The diagnosis of Graves' disease followed American Thyroid Association guidelines. Patients for the study were recruited at an endocrinology department in Xi'an, China. Each patient gave around 9 milliliters of peripheral blood, collected in an EDTA anticoagulant tube. Ficoll Paque Plus density gradient separation was used to isolate PBMCs, and no additional T cell sorting was done. An Agilent 2100 Bioanalyzer and agarose gel were used to check RNA quality, while a NanoDrop 2000 measured RNA concentration.

The sample here was peripheral blood mononuclear cells (PBMCs), taken when the disease was refractory, from a patient treated with antithyroid drugs. The source is a female donor with Graves disease. Rearrangement joined TRBV4-1 to TRBJ1-3, with no reliable assignment of the D segment. The bases read TGCGCCAGCAGCCAAGAGATGGGAAACACCATATATTTT. Its protein reads: CASSQEMGNTIYF.